These T cell receptor beta chains were read from a single sample in a study of blood T cell repertoires in COVID-19. The assay was immunoSEQ multiplex PCR, and TCRdb's table has in-frame clones only and misses some. This sample has some 130,000 clones, with around 85% found just once. Sequencing used peripheral blood. The source of these receptors is a woman older than 75 with acute or convalescent COVID-19. Both conserved end residues are part of each CDR3. The order of the fields is clone size, D gene, J gene, V gene, CDR3 DNA, CDR3 protein. D genes are given only for firm matches. Clone size is not always given. Where it is, it says once, few, many or a class for expanded clones.

>NA|NA|TRBJ1-3|TRBV23-1
TGCGCCAGCAGTCAACCGCGGCCAAGCTCTGGAAACACCATATATTTT
CASSQPRPSSGNTIYF
>NA|TRBD2|TRBJ2-5|TRBV5-1
TGCGCCAGCAGCCACGGGACTAGCGGGGGCCGGGAGACCCAGTACTTC
CASSHGTSGGRETQYF
>NA|TRBD1|TRBJ1-1|TRBV6-2/TRBV6-3
TGTGCCAGCAGTTTACAGGGGAAGGCTGAAGCTTTCTTT
CASSLQGKAEAFF
>once|NA|TRBJ2-1|TRBV10-3
TGTGCCATCGGGGGGAGCGGCTACAATGAGCAGTTCTTC
CAIGGSGYNEQFF
>NA|TRBD1|TRBJ1-1|TRBV24-1
TGTGCCACCAGTGATTTGGGGACAGCGACAACGAGCGAGAGCGCTGAAGCTTTCTTT
CATSDLGTATTSESAEAFF
>NA|TRBD1|TRBJ1-2|TRBV9
TGTGCCAGCAGCTTGACAGGGGGGAGCGGCTACACCTTC
CASSLTGGSGYTF
>once|TRBD1|TRBJ1-5|TRBV30
TGTGCCTGGAGTGAGACAGGGAGCGATCAGCCCCAGCATTTT
CAWSETGSDQPQHF
>NA|TRBD1|TRBJ1-2|TRBV5-8
TGTGCCAGCAGCCAGGGACAGGGGGGTACTAACTATGGCTACACCTTC
CASSQGQGGTNYGYTF
>NA|NA|TRBJ1-4|TRBV11-2
TGTGCCAGCAGCTTTACCAGTTCAAATGAAAAACTGTTTTTT
CASSFTSSNEKLFF
>NA|TRBD1|TRBJ1-1|TRBV28
TGTGCCAGCAGTCCCGGGACAGGGGGCCGGACTGAAGCTTTCTTT
CASSPGTGGRTEAFF